The rows below give T cell receptor beta chains drawn from one sample of a study of blood T cell repertoires in COVID-19. Here immunoSEQ multiplex PCR was the method, and the copy in TCRdb shows in-frame clones only, minus some. The sample records approximately 330,000 clones, 80% to 90% being singletons. The sample taken for sequencing was peripheral blood. These receptors were obtained from a man aged 30 to 45 with COVID-19, enrolled during active disease. Both conserved end residues are part of each CDR3. A D gene is named only where the DNA matches it firmly. Some rows have no size entry. The others give once, few or many, or a class for an expanded clone.

CDR3: CASSSWVPEPPAFFGELFF; DNA: TGTGCCAGCAGCTCCTGGGTTCCGGAGCCACCGGCTTTCTTCGGGGAGCTGTTTTTT; D: -; V: TRBV3-1/TRBV3-2; size: -; J: TRBJ2-2
CDR3: CASSRRTGNNYEQYF; DNA: TGCGCCAGCAGCCGCCGGACAGGGAACAACTACGAGCAGTACTTC; D: TRBD1; V: TRBV4-3; size: -; J: TRBJ2-7
CDR3: CASSQWRAASYEQYF; DNA: TGTGCCAGCAGCCAATGGAGAGCGGCCTCCTACGAGCAGTACTTC; D: -; V: TRBV3-1/TRBV3-2; size: -; J: TRBJ2-7
CDR3: CATSSGGSRENIQYF; DNA: TGTGCCACCAGCAGTGGTGGGTCGCGGGAAAACATTCAGTACTTC; D: -; V: TRBV15; size: -; J: TRBJ2-4
CDR3: CASSPRTGGDNQPQHF; DNA: TGTGCCAGCAGTCCTCGGACAGGGGGGGATAATCAGCCCCAGCATTTT; D: TRBD1; V: TRBV28; size: -; J: TRBJ1-5
CDR3: CASSPPGQGTNTGELFF; DNA: TGTGCCAGCTCACCACCCGGACAGGGAACGAACACCGGGGAGCTGTTTTTT; D: TRBD1; V: TRBV18; size: -; J: TRBJ2-2
CDR3: CAISPRQGEPRWTGELFF; DNA: TGTGCCATTAGTCCGAGACAGGGGGAGCCCCGTTGGACCGGGGAGCTGTTTTTT; D: TRBD1; V: TRBV10-3; size: -; J: TRBJ2-2
CDR3: CASSEGGGQETQYF; DNA: TGTGCCAGCAGTGAAGGAGGGGGACAAGAGACCCAGTACTTC; D: -; V: TRBV2; size: -; J: TRBJ2-5
CDR3: CASSQDPASGGAYEQYF; DNA: TGCGCCAGCAGCCAAGATCCGGCTAGCGGGGGGGCCTACGAGCAGTACTTC; D: TRBD2; V: TRBV4-1; size: -; J: TRBJ2-7
CDR3: CAWSDGRGDTQYF; DNA: TGTGCCTGGAGTGACGGTCGGGGAGATACGCAGTATTTT; D: -; V: TRBV30; size: -; J: TRBJ2-3
CDR3: CASSQDLTGGWNEQFF; DNA: TGCGCCAGCAGCCAAGACCTGACAGGGGGCTGGAATGAGCAGTTCTTC; D: TRBD1; V: TRBV4-1; size: -; J: TRBJ2-1
CDR3: CASSPYRQGESGANVLTF; DNA: TGCGCCAGCAGCCCCTATAGACAGGGGGAGTCTGGGGCCAACGTCCTGACTTTC; D: TRBD1; V: TRBV4-1; size: -; J: TRBJ2-6
CDR3: CASRDRRQETQYF; DNA: TGTGCCAGTAGGGACAGGAGACAAGAGACCCAGTACTTC; D: TRBD1; V: TRBV19; size: -; J: TRBJ2-5
CDR3: CASSFPQGWEQFF; DNA: TGTGCCAGCAGCTTCCCCCAGGGGTGGGAGCAGTTCTTC; D: -; V: TRBV5-4; size: -; J: TRBJ2-1
CDR3: CASSPRTGGFNTEAFF; DNA: TGTGCCAGCAGTCCCCGGACAGGGGGGTTCAACACTGAAGCTTTCTTT; D: TRBD1; V: TRBV27; size: -; J: TRBJ1-1
CDR3: CASSFSRGLQTQYF; DNA: TGTGCCAGCAGTTTTAGCAGGGGGCTACAGACCCAGTACTTC; D: TRBD1; V: TRBV6-2/TRBV6-3; size: once; J: TRBJ2-5
CDR3: CATSPRGTYEQYF; DNA: TGTGCCACCTCCCCGCGCGGTACCTACGAGCAGTACTTC; D: -; V: TRBV24-1; size: -; J: TRBJ2-7
CDR3: CASSTSSLRGGRGTDTQYF; DNA: TGTGCCAGTAGTACCTCTTCCCTGCGGGGGGGCCGGGGCACAGATACGCAGTATTTT; D: TRBD2; V: TRBV19; size: -; J: TRBJ2-3
CDR3: CASSVDRGRYEQYF; DNA: TGTGCCAGCAGCGTCGACAGGGGGCGATACGAGCAGTACTTC; D: TRBD1; V: TRBV7-2; size: -; J: TRBJ2-7
CDR3: CASSHVGRGNSPLHF; DNA: TGTGCCAGCAGCCACGTGGGGAGGGGGAATTCACCCCTCCACTTT; D: -; V: TRBV4-2; size: few; J: TRBJ1-6
CDR3: CASSTTGTRGDEQFF; DNA: TGTGCCAGTAGTACGACCGGGACTAGAGGGGATGAGCAGTTCTTC; D: TRBD2; V: TRBV19; size: -; J: TRBJ2-1
CDR3: CASSQERITEAFF; DNA: TGTGCCAGCAGCCAAGAGAGGATTACTGAAGCTTTCTTT; D: -; V: TRBV3-1/TRBV3-2; size: once; J: TRBJ1-1
CDR3: CAISDPGLAGEGTSTDTQYF; DNA: TGTGCCATCAGTGACCCCGGACTAGCGGGAGAGGGGACTAGCACAGATACGCAGTATTTT; D: TRBD2; V: TRBV10-3; size: -; J: TRBJ2-3
CDR3: CASSLSDRDTQYF; DNA: TGTGCCAGCAGCTTAAGCGATCGGGATACGCAGTATTTT; D: -; V: TRBV7-2; size: -; J: TRBJ2-3
CDR3: CASSYAGNEQFF; DNA: TGTGCCAGCAGTTACGCGGGGAATGAGCAGTTCTTC; D: -; V: TRBV6-2/TRBV6-3; size: many; J: TRBJ2-1
CDR3: CASSQGGGTSSYEQYF; DNA: TGTGCCAGCAGCCAGGGCGGGGGGACCAGCTCCTACGAGCAGTACTTC; D: TRBD2; V: TRBV11-1; size: -; J: TRBJ2-7
CDR3: CASSTPSGNEQFF; DNA: TGTGCCAGTAGTACCCCTAGCGGCAATGAGCAGTTCTTC; D: TRBD2; V: TRBV19; size: -; J: TRBJ2-1
CDR3: CASSIGGQGTEAFF; DNA: TGTGCCAGTAGTATAGGGGGACAGGGCACTGAAGCTTTCTTT; D: TRBD1; V: TRBV19; size: -; J: TRBJ1-1
CDR3: CASSQTGGRQPQHF; DNA: TGTGCCAGTAGCCAAACAGGGGGCCGACAGCCCCAGCATTTT; D: TRBD1; V: TRBV19; size: -; J: TRBJ1-5
CDR3: CASSLFRTSGERETQYF; DNA: TGTGCCAGCAGCTTATTCCGGACTAGCGGGGAGCGAGAGACCCAGTACTTC; D: TRBD2; V: TRBV7-6; size: -; J: TRBJ2-5
CDR3: CAYRGTAGVRGQYF; DNA: TGTGCCTACAGGGGGACAGCGGGCGTACGTGGGCAGTACTTC; D: TRBD1; V: TRBV30; size: -; J: TRBJ2-7
CDR3: CASRRRIYEQYF; DNA: TGTGCCAGCAGACGCAGGATCTACGAGCAGTACTTC; D: -; V: TRBV28; size: few; J: TRBJ2-7
CDR3: CASSVRPSGTDTQYF; DNA: TGTGCCAGCAGCGTACGCCCATCCGGGACAGATACGCAGTATTTT; D: -; V: TRBV9; size: once; J: TRBJ2-3
CDR3: CASSLYGTGVTEAFF; DNA: TGTGCCAGCAGTTTATATGGGACAGGGGTGACTGAAGCTTTCTTT; D: TRBD1; V: TRBV27; size: -; J: TRBJ1-1
CDR3: CASRLRGEQYF; DNA: TGTGCCAGCAGACTCAGGGGTGAGCAGTACTTC; D: -; V: TRBV3-1/TRBV3-2; size: -; J: TRBJ2-7
CDR3: CASSLRVGGTYNEQFF; DNA: TGCGCCAGCAGCTTGCGAGTCGGTGGTACCTACAATGAGCAGTTCTTC; D: -; V: TRBV5-1; size: -; J: TRBJ2-1
CDR3: CASSKTSGRDTQYF; DNA: TGTGCCAGCAGCAAGACTAGCGGGCGGGATACGCAGTATTTT; D: TRBD2; V: TRBV7-2; size: -; J: TRBJ2-3
CDR3: CASSLAGTGGLNTEAFF; DNA: TGTGCCAGCAGCTTAGCCGGGACAGGGGGGTTGAACACTGAAGCTTTCTTT; D: TRBD1; V: TRBV7-6; size: -; J: TRBJ1-1
CDR3: CASSPAGTRSYNEQFF; DNA: TGTGCCAGCAGCCCCGCCGGGACTCGCTCCTACAATGAGCAGTTCTTC; D: -; V: TRBV7-3; size: -; J: TRBJ2-1
CDR3: CASSQDTRTRYTF; DNA: TGCGCCAGCAGCCAAGATACTCGGACACGCTACACCTTC; D: -; V: TRBV4-3; size: -; J: TRBJ1-2
CDR3: CASSLLGAVNINTDTQYF; DNA: TGTGCCAGCAGTTTATTAGGTGCGGTAAACATAAACACAGATACGCAGTATTTT; D: -; V: TRBV27; size: -; J: TRBJ2-3
CDR3: CASSSGTATTYGYTF; DNA: TGTGCCAGCAGCTCCGGGACAGCGACTACCTATGGCTACACCTTC; D: TRBD1; V: TRBV9; size: -; J: TRBJ1-2
CDR3: CASSFSGQGIHEQYF; DNA: TGTGCCAGCAGCTTCTCGGGACAGGGAATACACGAGCAGTACTTC; D: TRBD1; V: TRBV5-4; size: -; J: TRBJ2-7
CDR3: CASSQGFPGVAGNTIYF; DNA: TGTGCCAGCAGCCAAGGGTTCCCGGGGGTCGCCGGAAACACCATATATTTT; D: -; V: TRBV3-1/TRBV3-2; size: -; J: TRBJ1-3
CDR3: CASSFSGLAEQFF; DNA: TGTGCCAGCAGCTTCTCCGGACTAGCGGAGCAGTTCTTC; D: TRBD2; V: TRBV7-7; size: -; J: TRBJ2-1
CDR3: CASSAGATYNEQFF; DNA: TGCGCCAGCAGCGCGGGAGCAACCTACAATGAGCAGTTCTTC; D: TRBD2; V: TRBV10-2; size: -; J: TRBJ2-1
CDR3: CASSGGGYYNEQFF; DNA: TGTGCCAGCTCAGGGGGGGGATACTACAATGAGCAGTTCTTC; D: TRBD2; V: TRBV18; size: -; J: TRBJ2-1
CDR3: CASSLETGGEETQYF; DNA: TGTGCCAGCAGTTTAGAGACAGGGGGCGAAGAGACCCAGTACTTC; D: TRBD1; V: TRBV28; size: -; J: TRBJ2-5
CDR3: CASSLEKRSGANVLTF; DNA: TGTGCCAGCAGCTTAGAAAAGCGCTCTGGGGCCAACGTCCTGACTTTC; D: -; V: TRBV7-2; size: -; J: TRBJ2-6
CDR3: CASRAGAITGELFF; DNA: TGTGCCAGCCGAGCAGGGGCGATAACCGGGGAGCTGTTTTTT; D: -; V: TRBV7-8; size: -; J: TRBJ2-2
CDR3: CAISESIASGGAHEQFF; DNA: TGTGCCATCAGTGAGTCGATAGCCAGCGGGGGGGCCCACGAGCAGTTCTTC; D: TRBD2; V: TRBV10-3; size: -; J: TRBJ2-1
CDR3: CAWSVGAVIVGNTIYF; DNA: TGTGCCTGGAGTGTAGGGGCAGTAATTGTTGGAAACACCATATATTTT; D: -; V: TRBV30; size: -; J: TRBJ1-3
CDR3: CASSGGINTEAFF; DNA: TGTGCCAGCAGCGGGGGGATCAACACTGAAGCTTTCTTT; D: -; V: TRBV7-9; size: -; J: TRBJ1-1
CDR3: CASSASGLGYEKLFF; DNA: TGTGCCAGTAGTGCCTCGGGGTTGGGATATGAAAAACTGTTTTTT; D: -; V: TRBV19; size: -; J: TRBJ1-4
CDR3: CASSLPTSGGEQFF; DNA: TGTGCCAGCAGCTTGCCCACTAGCGGGGGCGAGCAGTTCTTC; D: TRBD2; V: TRBV5-5; size: -; J: TRBJ2-1
CDR3: CASSLAGEGNSPLHF; DNA: TGTGCCAGCAGCTTAGCAGGGGAGGGTAATTCACCCCTCCACTTT; D: -; V: TRBV11-2; size: -; J: TRBJ1-6
CDR3: CASSYRNQPQHF; DNA: TGTGCCAGCAGTTACCGTAATCAGCCCCAGCATTTT; D: -; V: TRBV6-6; size: many; J: TRBJ1-5